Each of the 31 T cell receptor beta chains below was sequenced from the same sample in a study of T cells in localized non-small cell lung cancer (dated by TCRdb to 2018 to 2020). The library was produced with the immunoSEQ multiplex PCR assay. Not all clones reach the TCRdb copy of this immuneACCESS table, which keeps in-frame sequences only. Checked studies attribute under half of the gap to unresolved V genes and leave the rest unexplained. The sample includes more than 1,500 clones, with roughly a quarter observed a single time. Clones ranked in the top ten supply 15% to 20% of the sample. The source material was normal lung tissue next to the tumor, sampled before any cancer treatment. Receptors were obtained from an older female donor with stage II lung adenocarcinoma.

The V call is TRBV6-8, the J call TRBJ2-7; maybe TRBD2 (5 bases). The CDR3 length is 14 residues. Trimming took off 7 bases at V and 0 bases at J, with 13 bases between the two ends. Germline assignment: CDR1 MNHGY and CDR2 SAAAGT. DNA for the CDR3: TGTGCCAGCAATCAAGCGGCGAGCTCCTACGAGCAGTACTTC. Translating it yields CASNQAASSYEQYF.

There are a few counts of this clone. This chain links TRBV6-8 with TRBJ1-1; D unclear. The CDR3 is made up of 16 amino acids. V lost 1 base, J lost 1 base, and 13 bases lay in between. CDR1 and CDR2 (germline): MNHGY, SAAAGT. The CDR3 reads CASSYLPGLRNTEAFF. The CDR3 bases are TGTGCCAGCAGTTACTTGCCAGGCCTAAGGAACACTGAAGCTTTCTTT.

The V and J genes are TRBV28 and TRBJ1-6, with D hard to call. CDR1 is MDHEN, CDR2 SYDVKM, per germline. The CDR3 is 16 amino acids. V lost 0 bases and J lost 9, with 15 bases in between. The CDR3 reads CASSLWLTESGSPLHF. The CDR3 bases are TGTGCCAGCAGTTTATGGTTAACAGAATCGGGTTCACCCCTCCACTTT.

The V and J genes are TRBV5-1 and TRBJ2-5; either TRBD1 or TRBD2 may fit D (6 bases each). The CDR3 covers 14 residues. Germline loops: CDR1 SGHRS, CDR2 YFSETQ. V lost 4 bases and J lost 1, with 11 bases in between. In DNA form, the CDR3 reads TGCGCCAGCAGCCCGGGGGCCGCCCAAGAGACCCAGTACTTC. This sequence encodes CASSPGAAQETQYF. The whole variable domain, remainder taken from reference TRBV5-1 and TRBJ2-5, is KAGVTQTPRYLIKTRGQQVTLSCSPISGHRSVSWYQQTPGQGLQFLFEYFSETQRNKGNFPGRFSGRQFSNSRSEMNVSTLELGDSALYLCASSPGAAQETQYFGPGTRLLVL.

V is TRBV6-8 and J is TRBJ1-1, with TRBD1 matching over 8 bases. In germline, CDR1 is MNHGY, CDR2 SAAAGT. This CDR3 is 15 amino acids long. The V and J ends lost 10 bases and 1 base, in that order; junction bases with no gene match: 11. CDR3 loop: CAINGQGAGNTEAFF. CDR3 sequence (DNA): TGTGCCATTAATGGCCAGGGGGCTGGGAACACTGAAGCTTTCTTT.

The CDR3 loop is CAWNRVAGELFF. The CDR3, as DNA: TGTGCCTGGAACAGGGTCGCCGGGGAGCTGTTTTTT. The chain joins TRBV30 to TRBJ2-2; D perhaps matches TRBD1 (6 bases). Germline V gives CDR1 GTSNPN, CDR2 SVGIG (reference sequence). This CDR3 is built from 12 residues. V gave up 4 bases and J gave up 6 bases, with 9 bases separating them.

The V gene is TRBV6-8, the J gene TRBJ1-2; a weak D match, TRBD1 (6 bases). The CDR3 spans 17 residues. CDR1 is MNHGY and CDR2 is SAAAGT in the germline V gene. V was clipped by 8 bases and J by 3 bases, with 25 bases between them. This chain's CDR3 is CASASPHRELIYYGYTF. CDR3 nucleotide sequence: TGTGCCAGCGCCTCGCCCCACAGGGAACTAATCTACTATGGCTACACCTTC.

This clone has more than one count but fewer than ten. The CDR3 protein is CASSLTQGNQETQYF. In DNA, the CDR3 is TGCGCCAGCAGCTTAACACAGGGGAACCAAGAGACCCAGTACTTC. The chain combines TRBV5-1 with TRBJ2-5, with 7 bases lining up with TRBD1. The CDR3 consists of 15 residues. Germline V gene lookup returns CDR1 SGHRS and CDR2 YFSETQ. The V segment lost 2 bases and the J segment 0 bases; nucleotides outside the gene matches: 4.

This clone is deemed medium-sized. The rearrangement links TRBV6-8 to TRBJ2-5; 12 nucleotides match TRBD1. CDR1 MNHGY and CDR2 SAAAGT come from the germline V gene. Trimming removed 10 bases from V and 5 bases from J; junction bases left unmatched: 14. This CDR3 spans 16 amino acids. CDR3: CAIPGRGQGARETQYF. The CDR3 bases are TGTGCCATCCCTGGTAGGGGACAGGGGGCGAGGGAGACCCAGTACTTC.

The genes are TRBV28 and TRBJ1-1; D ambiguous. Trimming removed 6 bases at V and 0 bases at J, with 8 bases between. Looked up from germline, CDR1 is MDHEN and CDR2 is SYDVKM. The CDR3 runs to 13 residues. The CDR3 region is CASRVELNTEAFF. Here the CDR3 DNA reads TGTGCCAGCAGAGTAGAGTTGAACACTGAAGCTTTCTTT.

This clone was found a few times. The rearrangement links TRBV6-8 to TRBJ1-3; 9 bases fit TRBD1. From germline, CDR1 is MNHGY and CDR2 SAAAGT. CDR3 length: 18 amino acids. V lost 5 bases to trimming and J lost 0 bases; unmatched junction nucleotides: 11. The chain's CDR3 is CASSDTPWDRDSGNTIYF. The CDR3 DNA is TGTGCCAGCAGTGATACACCGTGGGACAGGGACTCTGGAAACACCATATATTTT.

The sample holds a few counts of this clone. CDR3 residues: CASTRMAGVVETQYF. In DNA form, the CDR3 reads TGTGCCAGCACCCGAATGGCGGGAGTGGTAGAGACCCAGTACTTC. The chain recombines TRBV28 with TRBJ2-5, with 7 nucleotides matching TRBD2. Germline V lookup: CDR1 MDHEN, CDR2 SYDVKM. The CDR3 has 15 residues. V trimming: 7 bases; J trimming: 4 bases; junction bases outside the gene matches: 12. The full variable domain, completed using reference TRBV28 and TRBJ2-5, is DVKVTQSSRYLVKRTGEKVFLECVQDMDHENMFWYRQDPGLGLRLIYFSYDVKMKEKGDIPEGYSVSREKKERFSLILESASTNQTSMYLCASTRMAGVVETQYFGPGTRLLVL.

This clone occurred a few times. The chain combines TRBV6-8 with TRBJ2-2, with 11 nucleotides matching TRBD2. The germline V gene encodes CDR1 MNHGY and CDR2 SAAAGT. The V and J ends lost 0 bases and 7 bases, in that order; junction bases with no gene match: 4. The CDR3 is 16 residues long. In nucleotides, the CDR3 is TGTGCCAGCAGTTACTCGAAACTAGCGGGAGTCGGGGAGCTGTTTTTT. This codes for CASSYSKLAGVGELFF.

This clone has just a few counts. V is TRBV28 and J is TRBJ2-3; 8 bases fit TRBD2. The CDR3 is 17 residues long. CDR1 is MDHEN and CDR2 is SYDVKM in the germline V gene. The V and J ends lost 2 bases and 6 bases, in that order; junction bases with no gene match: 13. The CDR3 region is CASSLRSLAGSRDTQYF. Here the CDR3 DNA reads TGTGCCAGCAGTTTACGTAGTCTAGCGGGTAGCAGGGATACGCAGTATTTT.

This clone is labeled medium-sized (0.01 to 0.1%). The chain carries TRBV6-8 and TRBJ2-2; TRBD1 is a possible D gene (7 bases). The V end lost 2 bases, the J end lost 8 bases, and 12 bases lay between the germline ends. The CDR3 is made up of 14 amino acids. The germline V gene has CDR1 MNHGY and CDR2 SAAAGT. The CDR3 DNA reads TGTGCCAGCAGTTACCGGAGGGGGCAGGGGGAGCTGTTTTTT. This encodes CASSYRRGQGELFF.

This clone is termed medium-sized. CDR3 coding DNA: TGTGCCAGCAGCCTCAGTCTTAGTTTAGATACGCAGTATTTT. This encodes CASSLSLSLDTQYF. The chain combines TRBV11-3 with TRBJ2-3; D is uncertain. Per the germline V gene, CDR1 is SGHNT and CDR2 is YENEEA. The length of the CDR3 is 14 residues. Trimming removed 5 bases from V and 5 bases from J, with 14 bases in between.

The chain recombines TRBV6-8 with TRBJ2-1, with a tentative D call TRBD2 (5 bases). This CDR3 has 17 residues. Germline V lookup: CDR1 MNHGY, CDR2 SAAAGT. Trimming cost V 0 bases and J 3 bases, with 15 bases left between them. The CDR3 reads CASSYSTRPSSYNEQFF. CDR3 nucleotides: TGTGCCAGCAGTTACTCTACTCGGCCTAGCAGCTACAATGAGCAGTTCTTC.

The CDR3 sequence: CASSQAASVPLWDEQFF. CDR3 nucleotide sequence: TGCGCCAGCAGTCAAGCGGCCAGTGTCCCCCTCTGGGATGAGCAGTTCTTC. The chain recombines TRBV10-2 with TRBJ2-1; tentative D call: TRBD2 (5 bases). Per germline, CDR1 WSHSY and CDR2 SAAADI. The CDR3 sequence is 17 residues long. V was shortened by 5 bases and J by 8 bases, with 25 bases between the two germline ends.

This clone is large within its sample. This CDR3 reads CASRLLLGTDRENTEAFF. The CDR3 coding sequence is TGTGCCAGCAGATTATTACTAGGGACCGACAGGGAGAACACTGAAGCTTTCTTT. The chain links TRBV6-8 to TRBJ1-1; 7 bases align to TRBD1. V shed 6 bases and J 1 base; nucleotides not matched to a gene: 17. This CDR3 is built from 18 residues. The germline V gene encodes CDR1 MNHGY and CDR2 SAAAGT.

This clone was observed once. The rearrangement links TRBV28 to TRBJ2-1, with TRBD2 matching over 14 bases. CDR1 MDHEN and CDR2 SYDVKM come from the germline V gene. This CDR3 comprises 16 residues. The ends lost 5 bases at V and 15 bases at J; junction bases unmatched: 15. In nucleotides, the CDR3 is TGTGCCAGCAGTGCAGGGACTAGCGGGAGACTTCCGGTTGGGTTCTTC. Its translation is CASSAGTSGRLPVGFF. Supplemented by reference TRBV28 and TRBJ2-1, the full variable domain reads DVKVTQSSRYLVKRTGEKVFLECVQDMDHENMFWYRQDPGLGLRLIYFSYDVKMKEKGDIPEGYSVSREKKERFSLILESASTNQTSMYLCASSAGTSGRLPVGFFGPGTRLTVL.

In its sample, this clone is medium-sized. CDR3 DNA sequence: TGTGCCAGCAGTGACACGACAGGGGCGTACGAGCAGTACTTC. Encoded protein: CASSDTTGAYEQYF. The chain has TRBV6-8 and TRBJ2-7; TRBD1 matches 8 bases. Germline V gene sequence: CDR1 MNHGY, CDR2 SAAAGT. J lost 4 bases, V lost 5 bases, and 7 bases had no gene match. The CDR3 is 14 amino acids.

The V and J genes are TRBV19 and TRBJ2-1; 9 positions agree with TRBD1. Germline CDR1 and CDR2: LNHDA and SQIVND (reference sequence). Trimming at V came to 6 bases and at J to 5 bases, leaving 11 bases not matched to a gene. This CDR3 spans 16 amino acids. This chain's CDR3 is CASRLQGAGENNEQFF. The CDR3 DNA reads TGTGCCAGTAGGTTACAGGGGGCGGGTGAAAACAATGAGCAGTTCTTC.

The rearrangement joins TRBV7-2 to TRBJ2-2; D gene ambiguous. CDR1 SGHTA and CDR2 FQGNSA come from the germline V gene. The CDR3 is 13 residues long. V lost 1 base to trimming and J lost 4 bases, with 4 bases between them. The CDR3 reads CASSLGATGELFF. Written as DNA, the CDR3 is TGTGCCAGCAGCTTAGGAGCCACCGGGGAGCTGTTTTTT.

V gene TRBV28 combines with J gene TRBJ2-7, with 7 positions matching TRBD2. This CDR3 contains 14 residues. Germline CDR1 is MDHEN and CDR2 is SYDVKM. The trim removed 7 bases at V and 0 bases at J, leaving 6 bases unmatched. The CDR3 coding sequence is TGTGCCAGCAAGGCAGGCGGGAGCTCCTACGAGCAGTACTTC. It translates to CASKAGGSSYEQYF.

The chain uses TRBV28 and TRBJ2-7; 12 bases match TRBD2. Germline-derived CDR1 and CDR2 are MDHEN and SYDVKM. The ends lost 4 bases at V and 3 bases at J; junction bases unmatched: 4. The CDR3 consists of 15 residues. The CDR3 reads CASSSRTSGNYEQYF. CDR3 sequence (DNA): TGTGCCAGCAGTTCAAGGACTAGCGGGAACTACGAGCAGTACTTC.

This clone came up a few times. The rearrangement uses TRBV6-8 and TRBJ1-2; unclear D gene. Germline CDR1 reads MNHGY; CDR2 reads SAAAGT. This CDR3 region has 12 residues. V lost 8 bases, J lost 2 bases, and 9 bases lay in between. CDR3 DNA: TGTGCCAGCGGAACAGTAAACTATGGCTACACCTTC. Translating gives CASGTVNYGYTF.

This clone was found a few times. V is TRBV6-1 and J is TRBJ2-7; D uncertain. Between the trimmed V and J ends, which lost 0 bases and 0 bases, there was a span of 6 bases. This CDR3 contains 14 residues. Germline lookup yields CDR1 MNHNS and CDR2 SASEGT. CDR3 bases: TGTGCCAGCAGTGAAGCAGAGTTCTCCTACGAGCAGTACTTC. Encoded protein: CASSEAEFSYEQYF.

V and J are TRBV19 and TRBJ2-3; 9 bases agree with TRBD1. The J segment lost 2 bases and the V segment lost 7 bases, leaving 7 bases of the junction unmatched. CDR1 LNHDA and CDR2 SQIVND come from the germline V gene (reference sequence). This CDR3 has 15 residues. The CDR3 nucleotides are TGTGCCAGTATTGGGACAGGGTACAACACAGATACGCAGTATTTT. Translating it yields CASIGTGYNTDTQYF.

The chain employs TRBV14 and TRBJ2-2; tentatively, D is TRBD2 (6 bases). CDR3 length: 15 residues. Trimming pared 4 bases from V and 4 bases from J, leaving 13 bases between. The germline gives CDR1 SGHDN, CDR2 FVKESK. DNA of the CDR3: TGTGCCAGCAGCCCTCAAGCGGGTCCCACCGGGGAGCTGTTTTTT. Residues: CASSPQAGPTGELFF.

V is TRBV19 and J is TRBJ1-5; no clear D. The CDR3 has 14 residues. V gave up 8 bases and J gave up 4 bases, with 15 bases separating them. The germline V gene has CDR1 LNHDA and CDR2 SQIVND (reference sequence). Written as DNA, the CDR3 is TGTGCCAGTGAGGCGAGACCGATAAATCAGCCCCAGCATTTT. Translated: CASEARPINQPQHF.

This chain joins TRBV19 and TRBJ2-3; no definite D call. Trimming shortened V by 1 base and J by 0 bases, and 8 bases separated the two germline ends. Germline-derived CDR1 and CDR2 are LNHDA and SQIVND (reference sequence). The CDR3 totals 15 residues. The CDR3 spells CASSIVVGSTDTQYF. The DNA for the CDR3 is TGTGCCAGTAGTATAGTCGTCGGCAGCACAGATACGCAGTATTTT. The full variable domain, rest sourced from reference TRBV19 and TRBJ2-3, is DGGITQSPKYLFRKEGQNVTLSCEQNLNHDAMYWYRQDPGQGLRLIYYSQIVNDFQKGDIAEGYSVSREKKESFPLTVTSAQKNPTAFYLCASSIVVGSTDTQYFGPGTRLTVL.